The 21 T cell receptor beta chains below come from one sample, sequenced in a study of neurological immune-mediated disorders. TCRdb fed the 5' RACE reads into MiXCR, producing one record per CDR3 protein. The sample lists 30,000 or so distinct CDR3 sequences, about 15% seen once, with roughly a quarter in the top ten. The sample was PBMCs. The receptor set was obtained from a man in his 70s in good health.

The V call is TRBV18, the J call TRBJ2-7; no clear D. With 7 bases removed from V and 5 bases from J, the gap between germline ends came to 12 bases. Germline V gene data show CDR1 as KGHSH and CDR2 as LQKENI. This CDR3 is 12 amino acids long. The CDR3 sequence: CASLPRRDEQYF. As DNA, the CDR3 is TGTGCCAGCTTACCTAGGAGAGACGAGCAGTACTTC.

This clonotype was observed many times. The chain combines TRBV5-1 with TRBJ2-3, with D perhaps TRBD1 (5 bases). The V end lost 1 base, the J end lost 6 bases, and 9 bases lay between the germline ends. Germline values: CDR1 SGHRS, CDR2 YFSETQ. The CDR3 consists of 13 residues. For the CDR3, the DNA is TGCGCCAGCAGCTTGTGGGGCCGGGATACGCAGTATTTT. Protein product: CASSLWGRDTQYF. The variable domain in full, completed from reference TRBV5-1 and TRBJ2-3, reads KAGVTQTPRYLIKTRGQQVTLSCSPISGHRSVSWYQQTPGQGLQFLFEYFSETQRNKGNFPGRFSGRQFSNSRSEMNVSTLELGDSALYLCASSLWGRDTQYFGPGTRLTVL.

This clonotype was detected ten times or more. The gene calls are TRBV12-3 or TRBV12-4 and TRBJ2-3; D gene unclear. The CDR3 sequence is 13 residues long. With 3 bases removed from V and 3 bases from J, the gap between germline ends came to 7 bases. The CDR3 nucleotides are TGTGCCAGCAGTTTTACCCTTACAGATACGCAGTATTTT. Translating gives CASSFTLTDTQYF.

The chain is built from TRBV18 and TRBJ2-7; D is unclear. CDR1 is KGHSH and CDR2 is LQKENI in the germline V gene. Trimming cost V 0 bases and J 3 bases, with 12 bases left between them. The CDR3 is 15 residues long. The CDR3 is CASSPPEQFYYEQYF. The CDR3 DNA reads TGTGCCAGCTCACCACCGGAGCAGTTCTACTACGAGCAGTACTTC.

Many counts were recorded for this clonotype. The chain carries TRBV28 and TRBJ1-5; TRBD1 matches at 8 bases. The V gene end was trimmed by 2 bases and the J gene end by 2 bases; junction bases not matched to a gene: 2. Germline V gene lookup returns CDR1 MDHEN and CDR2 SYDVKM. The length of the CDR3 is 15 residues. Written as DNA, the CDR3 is TGTGCCAGCAGTTTAACAGGGGGAGGCAATCAGCCCCAGCATTTT. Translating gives CASSLTGGGNQPQHF.

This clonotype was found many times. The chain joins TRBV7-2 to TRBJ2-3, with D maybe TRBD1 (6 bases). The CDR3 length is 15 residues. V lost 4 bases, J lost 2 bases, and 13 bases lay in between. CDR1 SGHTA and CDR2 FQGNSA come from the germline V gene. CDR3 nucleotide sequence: TGTGCCAGCAGCTATGGGCCAGGGGACACAGATACGCAGTATTTT. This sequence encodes CASSYGPGDTDTQYF.

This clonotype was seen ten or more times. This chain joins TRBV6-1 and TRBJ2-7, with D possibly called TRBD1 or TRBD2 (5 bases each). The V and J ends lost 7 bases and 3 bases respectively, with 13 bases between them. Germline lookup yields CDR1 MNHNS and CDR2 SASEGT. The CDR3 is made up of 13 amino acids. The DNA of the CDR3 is TGTGCCAGCATCAGAGGGGCGGACTACGAGCAGTACTTC. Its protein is CASIRGADYEQYF.

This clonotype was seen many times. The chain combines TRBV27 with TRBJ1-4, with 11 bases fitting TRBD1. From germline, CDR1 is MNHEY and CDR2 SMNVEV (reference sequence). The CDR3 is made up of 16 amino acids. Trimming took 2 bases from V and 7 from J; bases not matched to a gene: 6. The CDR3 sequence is CASSLLSGTGGEKLFF. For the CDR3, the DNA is TGTGCCAGCAGTTTACTCTCCGGGACAGGGGGTGAAAAACTGTTTTTT.

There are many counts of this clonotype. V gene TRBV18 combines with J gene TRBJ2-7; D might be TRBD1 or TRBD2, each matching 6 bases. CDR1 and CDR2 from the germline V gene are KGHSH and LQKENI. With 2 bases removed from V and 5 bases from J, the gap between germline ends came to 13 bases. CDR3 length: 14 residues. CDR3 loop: CASSPIGGLDEQYF. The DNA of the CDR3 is TGTGCCAGCTCACCAATCGGGGGCTTGGACGAGCAGTACTTC.

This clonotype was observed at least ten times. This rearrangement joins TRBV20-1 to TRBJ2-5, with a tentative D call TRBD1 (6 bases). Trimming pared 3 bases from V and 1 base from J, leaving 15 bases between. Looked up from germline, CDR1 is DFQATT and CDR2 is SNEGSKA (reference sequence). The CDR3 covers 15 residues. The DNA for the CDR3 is TGCAGTGCTAGGAAGCTACGGGACACCCAAGAGACCCAGTACTTC. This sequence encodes CSARKLRDTQETQYF.

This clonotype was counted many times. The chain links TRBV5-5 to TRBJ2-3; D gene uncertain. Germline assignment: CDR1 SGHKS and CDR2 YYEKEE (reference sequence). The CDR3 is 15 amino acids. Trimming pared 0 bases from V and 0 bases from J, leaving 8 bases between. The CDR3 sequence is CASSLAVGSTDTQYF. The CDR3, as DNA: TGTGCCAGCAGCTTGGCCGTGGGGAGCACAGATACGCAGTATTTT.

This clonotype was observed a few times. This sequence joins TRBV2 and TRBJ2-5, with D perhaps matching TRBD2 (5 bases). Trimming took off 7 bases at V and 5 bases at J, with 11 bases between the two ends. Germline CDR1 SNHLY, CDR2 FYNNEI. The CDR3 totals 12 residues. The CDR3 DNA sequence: TGTGCCAGCAATCCGGACTGGGAGACCCAGTACTTC. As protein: CASNPDWETQYF.

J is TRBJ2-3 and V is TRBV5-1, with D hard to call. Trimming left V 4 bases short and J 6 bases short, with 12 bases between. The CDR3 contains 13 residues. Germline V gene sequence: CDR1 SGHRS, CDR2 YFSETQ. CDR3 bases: TGCGCCAGCAGCCTAGATTATCGGGATACGCAGTATTTT. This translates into CASSLDYRDTQYF.

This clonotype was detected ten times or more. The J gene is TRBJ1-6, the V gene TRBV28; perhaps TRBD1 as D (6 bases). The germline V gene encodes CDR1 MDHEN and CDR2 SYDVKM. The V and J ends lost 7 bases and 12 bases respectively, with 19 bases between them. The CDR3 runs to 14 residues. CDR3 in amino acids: CASTPGGGEKPLHF. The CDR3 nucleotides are TGTGCCAGCACCCCGGGGGGCGGAGAAAAACCCCTCCACTTT.

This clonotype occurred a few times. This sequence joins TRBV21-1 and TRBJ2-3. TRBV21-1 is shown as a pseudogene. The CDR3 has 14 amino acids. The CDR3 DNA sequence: TGTGCCAGCAGCAAAGCGCAGAGCACAGATACGCAGTATTTT. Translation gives CASSKAQSTDTQYF.

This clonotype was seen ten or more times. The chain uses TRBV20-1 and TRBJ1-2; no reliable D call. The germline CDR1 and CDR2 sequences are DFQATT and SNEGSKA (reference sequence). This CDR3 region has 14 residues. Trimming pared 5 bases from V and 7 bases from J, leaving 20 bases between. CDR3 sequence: CSAGPSGGRGGYTF. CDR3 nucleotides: TGCAGTGCTGGGCCGAGTGGAGGGAGAGGTGGCTACACCTTC.

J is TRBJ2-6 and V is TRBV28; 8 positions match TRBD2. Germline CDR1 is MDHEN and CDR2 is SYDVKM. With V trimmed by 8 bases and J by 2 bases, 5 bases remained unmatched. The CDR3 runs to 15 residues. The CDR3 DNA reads TGTGCCAGCCGGGGGGGGGGTACTGGGGCCAACGTCCTGACTTTC. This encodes CASRGGGTGANVLTF.

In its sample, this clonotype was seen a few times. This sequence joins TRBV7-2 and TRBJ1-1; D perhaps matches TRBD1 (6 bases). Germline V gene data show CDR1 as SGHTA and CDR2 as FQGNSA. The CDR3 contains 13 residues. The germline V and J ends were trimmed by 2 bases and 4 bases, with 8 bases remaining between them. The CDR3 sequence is CASSLRQATEAFF. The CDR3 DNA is TGTGCCAGCAGCTTACGACAGGCCACTGAAGCTTTCTTT.

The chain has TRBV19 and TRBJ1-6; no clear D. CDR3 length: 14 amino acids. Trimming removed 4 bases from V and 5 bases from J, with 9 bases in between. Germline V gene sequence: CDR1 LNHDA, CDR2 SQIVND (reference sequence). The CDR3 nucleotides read TGTGCCAGTAGTACGGCCGGAAATAATTCACCCCTCCACTTT. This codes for CASSTAGNNSPLHF.

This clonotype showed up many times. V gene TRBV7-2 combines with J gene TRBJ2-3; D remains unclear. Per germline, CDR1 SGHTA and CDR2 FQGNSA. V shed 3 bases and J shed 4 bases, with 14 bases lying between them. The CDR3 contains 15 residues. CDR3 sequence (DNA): TGTGCCAGCAGCTTGACCCGGAAAAGCGCAGATACGCAGTATTTT. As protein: CASSLTRKSADTQYF.

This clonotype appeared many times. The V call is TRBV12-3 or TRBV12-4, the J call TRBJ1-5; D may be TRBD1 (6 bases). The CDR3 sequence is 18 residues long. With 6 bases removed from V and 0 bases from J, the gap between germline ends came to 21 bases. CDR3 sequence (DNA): TGTGCCAGCAGCTACGTTCGGAACAGGGCCTATAGCAATCAGCCCCAGCATTTT. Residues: CASSYVRNRAYSNQPQHF.